The 4 T cell receptor beta chains below all came from one sample that was sequenced in a study of blood T cell repertoires in COVID-19 (dated by TCRdb to the early 2020s). The protocol used for the library was the immunoSEQ multiplex PCR assay. TCRdb carries this immuneACCESS record with in-frame sequences only. Its versions omit some clonotypes, under half of them owing to an unresolved V gene in the studies checked, with the rest unexplained. This sample holds fewer than 350,000 clones; about 76% were observed only once. The ten largest clonotypes hold 2.5% to 3.5% of the sample. Input material: peripheral blood. The source is a woman in her sixties or seventies with active or convalescent COVID-19.

The chain is built from TRBV5-4 and TRBJ1-2; D is ambiguous. V was cut by 0 bases and J by 4 bases, with 7 bases left in between. This CDR3 spans 13 amino acids. Germline V gene lookup returns CDR1 SGHNT and CDR2 YYREEE (reference sequence). CDR3 sequence: CASSLVTGYGYTF. The CDR3 DNA reads TGTGCCAGCAGCTTGGTAACTGGCTATGGCTACACCTTC. Using reference TRBV5-4 and TRBJ1-2 for the parts outside the CDR3, the full variable domain is ETGVTQSPTHLIKTRGQQVTLRCSSQSGHNTVSWYQQALGQGPQFIFQYYREEENGRGNFPPRFSGLQFPNYSSELNVNALELDDSALYLCASSLVTGYGYTFGSGTRLTVV.

The chain employs TRBV18 and TRBJ1-6; D is uncertain. The CDR3 is made up of 14 amino acids. V dropped 3 bases and J dropped 5 bases, with 8 bases sitting between them. The germline CDR1 and CDR2 sequences are KGHSH and LQKENI. The CDR3 bases are TGTGCCAGCTCACCCCGGCGGGATAATTCACCCCTCCACTTT. This gives the protein CASSPRRDNSPLHF.

This rearrangement joins TRBV7-6 to TRBJ2-1; TRBD2 matches 7 bases. The CDR3 is 15 amino acids. The ends lost 2 bases at V and 4 bases at J; junction bases unmatched: 5. Looked up from germline, CDR1 is SGHVS and CDR2 is FNYEAQ. CDR3 protein: CASSLKQGLYNEQFF. The DNA for the CDR3 is TGTGCCAGCAGCTTAAAGCAGGGACTATACAATGAGCAGTTCTTC.

The genes are TRBV6-2 or TRBV6-3 and TRBJ1-2, with D unclear. The V end lost 0 bases, the J end lost 2 bases, and 7 bases lay between the germline ends. Germline CDR1 MNHEY, CDR2 SVGEGT. The CDR3 consists of 14 residues. The CDR3 here is CASSYSQQNYGYTF. In nucleotides, the CDR3 is TGTGCCAGCAGTTACTCTCAACAGAACTATGGCTACACCTTC.